The 21 T cell receptor beta chains in this list originate from one sample, sequenced in a study of early T cells in non-severe SARS-CoV-2 infection. MiXCR, run by TCRdb on the 5' RACE reads, gives a single entry per CDR3 protein. This table holds about 52,000 distinct CDR3 sequences, approximately 10% found once. Sequencing was done on a sample of whole blood. The receptors derive from an adult who was a healthcare worker with PCR-confirmed SARS-CoV-2 infection or an uninfected control (not recorded which).

This clonotype was recorded at least ten times. This chain connects TRBV20-1 to TRBJ2-7; TRBD2 matches at 8 bases. CDR1 DFQATT and CDR2 SNEGSKA come from the germline V gene (reference sequence). This CDR3 comprises 15 residues. The V segment lost 1 base and the J segment 3 bases; nucleotides outside the gene matches: 8. The CDR3 protein is CSARGVIAGSYEQYF. In DNA, the CDR3 is TGCAGTGCTAGAGGTGTAATAGCGGGGAGCTACGAGCAGTACTTC.

In its sample, this clonotype was seen many times. This chain connects TRBV6-4 to TRBJ2-7; no clear D gene. With 1 base removed from V and 6 bases from J, the gap between germline ends came to 19 bases. Germline CDR1 is MRHNA and CDR2 is SNTAGT. The CDR3 is made up of 16 amino acids. CDR3 protein: CASSDFEIPGSLEQYF. DNA for the CDR3: TGTGCCAGCAGTGACTTCGAGATCCCGGGCTCCCTCGAGCAGTACTTC.

This clonotype showed up just a few times. The V call is TRBV5-4, the J call TRBJ2-4; 8 positions match TRBD2. V was clipped by 6 bases and J by 7 bases; unmatched bases: 6. Germline lookup yields CDR1 SGHNT and CDR2 YYREEE (reference sequence). The CDR3 is 13 amino acids. In DNA, the CDR3 is TGTGCCAGCAAGGAACGGGGGGGGAACATTCAGTACTTC. Protein: CASKERGGNIQYF.

The genes are TRBV5-4 and TRBJ2-3; TRBD2 agrees at 7 bases. Germline V CDR1 and CDR2: SGHNT, YYREEE (reference sequence). Trimming took 6 bases from V and 0 from J; bases not matched to a gene: 10. This CDR3 region has 16 residues. CDR3 nucleotide sequence: TGTGCCAGCACCCCCCGGCCAGCGGGGAGCACAGATACGCAGTATTTT. Protein product: CASTPRPAGSTDTQYF.

The chain recombines TRBV4-2 with TRBJ2-1; D uncertain. CDR1 is LGHNA and CDR2 is YNFKEQ in the germline V gene. Trimming removed 0 bases at V and 7 bases at J, with 10 bases between. The CDR3 contains 14 residues. CDR3 region: CASSQDRGENEQFF. For the CDR3, the DNA is TGTGCCAGCAGCCAAGATCGCGGAGAAAATGAGCAGTTCTTC.

The table lists this clonotype with a few counts. The chain employs TRBV6-1 and TRBJ2-6; the D gene is possibly TRBD1 (6 bases). Germline CDR1 and CDR2: MNHNS and SASEGT. V was trimmed by 4 bases and J by 2 bases, leaving 9 bases between them. The length of the CDR3 is 15 residues. The CDR3 DNA sequence: TGTGCCAGCAGTGTCCAGGGGACTGGGGCCAACGTCCTGACTTTC. This gives the protein CASSVQGTGANVLTF.

This clonotype was seen only a few times. The junction departs from germline at one end; a sequencing error may be responsible. This rearrangement joins TRBV7-7 to TRBJ2-3; 9 bases align to TRBD2. The germline gives CDR1 SSHAT, CDR2 FNYEAQ (reference sequence). The CDR3 consists of 13 residues. In DNA, the CDR3 is TGTGCTAGCAGCTTGCTTAGCGGGGGTTTCCAGTATTTT. This encodes CASSLLSGGFQYF.

This clonotype was counted many times. This chain connects TRBV10-3 to TRBJ1-4; D gene unclear. This CDR3 region has 11 residues. Germline loops: CDR1 ENHRY, CDR2 SYGVKD. The V end was cut by 8 bases, the J end by 7 bases, with 8 bases between. The DNA for the CDR3 is TGTGCCATCGGGATTGGTGAAAAACTGTTTTTT. Translated, it gives CAIGIGEKLFF.

This clonotype showed up many times. The chain is built from TRBV4-2 and TRBJ2-4, with D hard to call. V lost 0 bases and J 0 bases, leaving 9 bases between the germline ends. In germline, CDR1 is LGHNA, CDR2 YNFKEQ. This CDR3 is built from 16 residues. The CDR3 sequence: CASSQDEQIAKNIQYF. The CDR3 nucleotides read TGTGCCAGCAGCCAAGATGAGCAGATAGCCAAAAACATTCAGTACTTC.

This clonotype was seen at least ten times. J is TRBJ1-5 and V is TRBV2, with D uncertain. CDR1 is SNHLY and CDR2 is FYNNEI in the germline V gene. The CDR3 spans 10 residues. V was trimmed by 9 bases and J by 8 bases, leaving 8 bases between them. CDR3 protein: CASPEEPQHF. In DNA, the CDR3 is TGTGCCAGTCCCGAGGAGCCCCAGCATTTT.

The chain combines TRBV6-5 with TRBJ2-1, with D uncertain. The CDR3 extends over 13 amino acids. V lost 7 bases and J 8 bases, leaving 15 bases between the germline ends. Germline loops: CDR1 MNHEY, CDR2 SVGAGI. CDR3 in DNA: TGTGCCAGCACCCAGAGTGGTGGCGATGAGCAGTTCTTC. It encodes CASTQSGGDEQFF.

This clonotype was seen more than once but under ten times. This chain connects TRBV7-9 to TRBJ2-2, with D unclear. Looked up from germline, CDR1 is SEHNR and CDR2 is FQNEAQ (reference sequence). V lost 6 bases and J lost 1, with 3 bases in between. There are 12 residues in the CDR3. CDR3 bases: TGTGCCAGCAGACAGAACACCGGGGAGCTGTTTTTT. Amino acids: CASRQNTGELFF.

This chain connects TRBV7-8 to TRBJ2-5; TRBD1 aligns across 9 bases. CDR3 length: 13 amino acids. Germline CDR1 reads SGHVS; CDR2 reads FQNEAQ. V gave up 4 bases and J gave up 5 bases; unmatched junction bases: 2. DNA of the CDR3: TGTGCCAGCAGCTCACAGGGGGCGGAGACCCAGTACTTC. The encoded protein is CASSSQGAETQYF.

This clonotype appeared a few times. The chain uses TRBV5-4 and TRBJ1-1; no clear D. The germline gives CDR1 SGHNT, CDR2 YYREEE (reference sequence). The CDR3 extends over 12 amino acids. Trimming cost V 4 bases and J 5 bases, with 9 bases left between them. Written as DNA, the CDR3 is TGTGCCAGCAGCCAGGCGCGGACTGAAGCTTTCTTT. Protein: CASSQARTEAFF.

The chain uses TRBV29-1 and TRBJ2-1, with a weak D call TRBD2 (5 bases). The germline V gene encodes CDR1 SQVTM and CDR2 ANQGSEA. Between the trimmed V and J ends, which lost 0 bases and 8 bases, there was a span of 14 bases. The CDR3 is made up of 14 amino acids. The CDR3 sequence is CSVEDVRSGDEQFF. The CDR3 bases are TGCAGCGTTGAAGATGTTAGGAGCGGCGATGAGCAGTTCTTC.

This clonotype was recorded many times. The CDR3 region is CASSRRISTGAYEQYF. CDR3 DNA sequence: TGTGCCAGCAGCCGCAGGATTAGTACAGGAGCCTACGAGCAGTACTTC. The chain joins TRBV3-1 to TRBJ2-7, with D possibly matching TRBD1 (5 bases). Trimming took 4 bases from V and 2 from J, leaving 18 bases between them. The CDR3 contains 16 residues. CDR1 LGHDT and CDR2 YNNKEL come from the germline V gene (reference sequence).

Comments on this clonotype: This may be a read error, as it is one base from a much larger clone. V usage is TRBV19 and J usage is TRBJ1-2; D gene uncertain. The CDR3 spans 17 residues. In germline, CDR1 is LNHDA, CDR2 SQIVND (reference sequence). CDR3 loop: CASSISMTPTSNYGCTF. CDR3 DNA sequence: TGTGCCAGTAGTATTAGTATGACTCCTACCTCTAACTATGGCTGCACCTTC.

This clonotype has only a few counts. The chain has TRBV6-2 or TRBV6-3 and TRBJ2-7; a possible D gene is TRBD1 (6 bases). Germline V lookup: CDR1 MNHEY, CDR2 SVGEGT. There are 13 residues in the CDR3. V was shortened by 6 bases and J by 2 bases, with 11 bases between the two germline ends. The CDR3 is CASSRQETYEQYF. CDR3 bases: TGTGCCAGCAGCCGACAGGAAACCTACGAGCAGTACTTC.

There are many counts of this clonotype. The chain combines TRBV4-3 with TRBJ1-6; D perhaps matches TRBD1 (5 bases). CDR3 size: 14 residues. Per the germline V gene, CDR1 is LGHNA and CDR2 is YSLEER. Deletions cut 0 bases from V and 10 bases from J, with 10 bases between. The CDR3 coding sequence is TGCGCCAGCAGCCAAGAACCGGGGGTATCACCCCTCCACTTT. Amino acid sequence: CASSQEPGVSPLHF.

Many counts were recorded for this clonotype. J is TRBJ1-1 and V is TRBV6-5; 9 bases are shared with TRBD1. The V segment lost 0 bases and the J segment 4 bases; nucleotides outside the gene matches: 15. This CDR3 is 19 amino acids long. Per the germline V gene, CDR1 is MNHEY and CDR2 is SVGAGI. The CDR3: CASSYSLPGTGTKPTEAFF. The CDR3 bases are TGTGCCAGCAGTTACTCCCTTCCCGGGACAGGGACTAAGCCCACTGAAGCTTTCTTT.

This rearrangement joins TRBV5-1 to TRBJ2-7; D gene unclear. This CDR3 has 13 amino acids. From germline, CDR1 is SGHRS and CDR2 YFSETQ. Trimming removed 7 bases from V and 2 bases from J, with 13 bases in between. CDR3 bases: TGCGCCAGCCGAAAGCCTACTACCTACGAGCAGTACTTC. It codes for CASRKPTTYEQYF.